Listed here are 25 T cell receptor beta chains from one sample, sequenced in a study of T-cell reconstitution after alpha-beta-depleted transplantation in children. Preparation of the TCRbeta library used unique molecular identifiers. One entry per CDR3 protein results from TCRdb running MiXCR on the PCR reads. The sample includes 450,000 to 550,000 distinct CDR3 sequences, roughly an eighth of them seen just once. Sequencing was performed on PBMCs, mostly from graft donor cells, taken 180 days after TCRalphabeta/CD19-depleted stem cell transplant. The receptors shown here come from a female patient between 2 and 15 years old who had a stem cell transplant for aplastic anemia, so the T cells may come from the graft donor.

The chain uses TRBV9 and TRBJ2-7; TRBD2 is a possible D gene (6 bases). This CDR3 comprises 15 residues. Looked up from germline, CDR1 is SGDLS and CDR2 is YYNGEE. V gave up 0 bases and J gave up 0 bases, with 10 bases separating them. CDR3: CASSVDGSRSYEQYF. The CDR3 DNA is TGTGCCAGCAGCGTAGACGGGAGCCGCTCCTACGAGCAGTACTTC.

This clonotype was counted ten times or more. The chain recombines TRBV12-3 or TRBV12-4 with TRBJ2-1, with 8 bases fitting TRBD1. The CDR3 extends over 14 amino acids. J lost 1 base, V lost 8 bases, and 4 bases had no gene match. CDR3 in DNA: TGTGCCAGCTCGAGACAGGGGTCCTACAATGAGCAGTTCTTC. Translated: CASSRQGSYNEQFF.

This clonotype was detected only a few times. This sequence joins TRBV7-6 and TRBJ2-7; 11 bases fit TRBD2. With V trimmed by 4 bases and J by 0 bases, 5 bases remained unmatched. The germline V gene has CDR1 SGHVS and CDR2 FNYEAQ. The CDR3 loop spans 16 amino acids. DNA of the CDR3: TGTGCCAGCAGCTCCTTAGCGGGAGGGAGCTCCTACGAGCAGTACTTC. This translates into CASSSLAGGSSYEQYF. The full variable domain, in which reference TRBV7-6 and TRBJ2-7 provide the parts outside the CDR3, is GAGVSQSPRYKVTKRGQDVALRCDPISGHVSLYWYRQALGQGPEFLTYFNYEAQQDKSGLPNDRFSAERPEGSISTLTIQRTEQRDSAMYRCASSSLAGGSSYEQYFGPGTRLTVT.

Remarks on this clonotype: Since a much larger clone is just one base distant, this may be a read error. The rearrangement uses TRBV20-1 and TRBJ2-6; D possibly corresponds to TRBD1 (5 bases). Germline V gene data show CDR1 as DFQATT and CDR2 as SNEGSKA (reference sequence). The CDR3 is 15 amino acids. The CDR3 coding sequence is TGCAGTGCTAGAGATCTGAGCTCTGGGGCCAACGGCCTGACTTTC. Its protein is CSARDLSSGANGLTF.

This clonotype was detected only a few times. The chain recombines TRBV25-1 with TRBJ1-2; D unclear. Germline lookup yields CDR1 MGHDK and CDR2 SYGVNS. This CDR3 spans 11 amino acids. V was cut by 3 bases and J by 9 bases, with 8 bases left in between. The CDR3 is CASSEVGCYTF. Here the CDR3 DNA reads TGTGCCAGCAGTGAGGTTGGCTGCTACACCTTC.

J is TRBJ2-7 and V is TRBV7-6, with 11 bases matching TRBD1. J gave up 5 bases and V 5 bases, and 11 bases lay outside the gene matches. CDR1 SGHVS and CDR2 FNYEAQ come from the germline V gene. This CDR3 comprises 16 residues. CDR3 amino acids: CASSQLPGQGDHEQYF. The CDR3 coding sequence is TGTGCCAGCAGCCAACTACCGGGACAGGGGGACCACGAGCAGTACTTC. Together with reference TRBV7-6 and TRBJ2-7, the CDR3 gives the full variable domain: GAGVSQSPRYKVTKRGQDVALRCDPISGHVSLYWYRQALGQGPEFLTYFNYEAQQDKSGLPNDRFSAERPEGSISTLTIQRTEQRDSAMYRCASSQLPGQGDHEQYFGPGTRLTVT.

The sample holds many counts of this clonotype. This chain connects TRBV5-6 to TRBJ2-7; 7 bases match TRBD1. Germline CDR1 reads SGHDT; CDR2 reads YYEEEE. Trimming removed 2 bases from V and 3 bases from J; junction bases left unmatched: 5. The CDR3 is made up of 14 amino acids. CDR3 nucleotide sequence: TGTGCCAGCAGCTTCGGGACAGAGGACTACGAGCAGTACGTC. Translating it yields CASSFGTEDYEQYV.

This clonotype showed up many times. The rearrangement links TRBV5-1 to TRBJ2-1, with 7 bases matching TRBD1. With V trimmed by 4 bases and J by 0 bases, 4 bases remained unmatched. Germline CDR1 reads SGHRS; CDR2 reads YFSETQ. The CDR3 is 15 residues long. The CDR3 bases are TGCGCCAGCAGCCCGGACAGGATCTCCTACAATGAGCAGTTCTTC. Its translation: CASSPDRISYNEQFF.

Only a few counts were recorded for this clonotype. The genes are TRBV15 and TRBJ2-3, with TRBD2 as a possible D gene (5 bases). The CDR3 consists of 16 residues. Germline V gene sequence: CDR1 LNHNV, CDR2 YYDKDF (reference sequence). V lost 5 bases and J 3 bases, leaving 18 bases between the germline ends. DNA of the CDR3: TGTGCCACCAGCCCCCGGGGTTTACTCCGGACAGATACGCAGTATTTT. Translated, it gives CATSPRGLLRTDTQYF.

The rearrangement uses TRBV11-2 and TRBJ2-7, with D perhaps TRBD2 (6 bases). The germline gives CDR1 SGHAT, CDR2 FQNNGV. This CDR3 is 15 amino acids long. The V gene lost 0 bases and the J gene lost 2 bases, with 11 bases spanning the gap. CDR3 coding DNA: TGTGCCAGCAGCTTAGATCGTGGGAGGACCTACGAGCAGTACTTC. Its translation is CASSLDRGRTYEQYF.

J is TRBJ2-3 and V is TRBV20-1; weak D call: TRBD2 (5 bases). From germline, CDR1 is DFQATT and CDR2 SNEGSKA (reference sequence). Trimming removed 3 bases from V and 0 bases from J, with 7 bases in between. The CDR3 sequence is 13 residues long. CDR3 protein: CSASERSTDTQYF. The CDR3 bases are TGCAGTGCTAGTGAGCGGAGCACAGATACGCAGTATTTT.

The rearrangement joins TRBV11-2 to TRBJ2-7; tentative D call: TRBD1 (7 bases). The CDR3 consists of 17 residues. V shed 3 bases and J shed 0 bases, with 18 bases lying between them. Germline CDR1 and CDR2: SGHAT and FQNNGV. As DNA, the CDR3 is TGTGCCAGCAGCTTGAGAGTGGCAGGGGGGACCTCCTACGAGCAGTACTTC. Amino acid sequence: CASSLRVAGGTSYEQYF.

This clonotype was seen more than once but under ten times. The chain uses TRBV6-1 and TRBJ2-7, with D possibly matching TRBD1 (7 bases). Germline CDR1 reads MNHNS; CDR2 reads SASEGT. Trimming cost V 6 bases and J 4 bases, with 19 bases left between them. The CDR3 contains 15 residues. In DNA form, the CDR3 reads TGTGCCAGCAGCCTACAGGGGACTCTTTCTTACGAGCAGTACGTC. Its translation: CASSLQGTLSYEQYV.

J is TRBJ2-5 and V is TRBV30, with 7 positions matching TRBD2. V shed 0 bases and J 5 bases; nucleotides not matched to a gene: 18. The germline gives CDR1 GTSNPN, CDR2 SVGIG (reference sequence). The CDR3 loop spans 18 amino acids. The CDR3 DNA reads TGTGCCTGGAGTGTGCTACAGAAACCCGGGACTATGGAGGAGACCCAGTACTTC. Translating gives CAWSVLQKPGTMEETQYF.

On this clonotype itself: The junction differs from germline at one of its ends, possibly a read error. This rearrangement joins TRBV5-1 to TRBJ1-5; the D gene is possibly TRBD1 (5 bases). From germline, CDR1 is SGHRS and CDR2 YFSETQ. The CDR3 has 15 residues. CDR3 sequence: CASSFSTGSNQPEHF. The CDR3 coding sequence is TGCGCCAGCAGCTTCAGCACAGGTAGCAATCAGCCCGAGCATTTT.

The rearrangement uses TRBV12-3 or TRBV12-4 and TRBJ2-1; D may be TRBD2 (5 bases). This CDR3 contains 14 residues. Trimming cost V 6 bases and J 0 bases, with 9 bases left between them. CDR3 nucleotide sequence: TGTGCCAGCAGGGAGGTGGGCTCCTACAATGAGCAGTTCTTC. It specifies CASREVGSYNEQFF.

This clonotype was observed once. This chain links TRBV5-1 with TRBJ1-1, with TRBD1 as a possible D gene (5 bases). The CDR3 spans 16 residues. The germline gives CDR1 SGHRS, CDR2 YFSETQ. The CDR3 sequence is CVYYFLGGGMNTEAFF. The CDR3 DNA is TGCGTGTACTATTTCTTGGGGGGGGGAATGAACACTGAAGCTTTCTTT.

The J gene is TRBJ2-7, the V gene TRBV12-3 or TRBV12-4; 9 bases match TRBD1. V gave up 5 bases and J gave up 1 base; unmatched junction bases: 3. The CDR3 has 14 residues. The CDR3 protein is CASSIQGASYEQYF. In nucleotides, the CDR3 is TGTGCCAGCAGTATACAGGGGGCGTCCTACGAGCAGTACTTC.

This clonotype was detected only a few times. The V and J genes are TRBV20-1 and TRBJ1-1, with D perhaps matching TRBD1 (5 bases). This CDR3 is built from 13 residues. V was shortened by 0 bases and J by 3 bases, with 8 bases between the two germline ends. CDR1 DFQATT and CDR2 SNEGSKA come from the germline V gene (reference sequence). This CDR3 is CSARDLGDTEAFF. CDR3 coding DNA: TGCAGTGCTAGAGACTTGGGGGACACTGAAGCTTTCTTT.

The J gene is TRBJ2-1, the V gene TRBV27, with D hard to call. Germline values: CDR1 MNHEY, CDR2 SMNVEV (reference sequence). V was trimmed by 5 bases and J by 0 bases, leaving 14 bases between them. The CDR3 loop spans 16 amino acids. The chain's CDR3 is CASSTRSALSYNEQFF. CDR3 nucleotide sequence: TGTGCCAGCAGTACCAGGTCTGCCCTCTCCTACAATGAGCAGTTCTTC.

CDR3 nucleotide sequence: TGCAGTGCCCTTACGCCTAGCGGCACAGATACGCAGTATTTT. Its translation: CSALTPSGTDTQYF. The V and J genes are TRBV20-1 and TRBJ2-3; D perhaps matches TRBD2 (6 bases). There are 14 residues in the CDR3. The V and J ends lost 6 bases and 1 base respectively, with 14 bases between them. Germline V gene lookup returns CDR1 DFQATT and CDR2 SNEGSKA (reference sequence).

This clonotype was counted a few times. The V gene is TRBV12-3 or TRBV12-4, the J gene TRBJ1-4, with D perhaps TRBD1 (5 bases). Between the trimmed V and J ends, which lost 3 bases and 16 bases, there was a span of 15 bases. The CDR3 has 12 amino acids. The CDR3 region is CASSLGRPGTFF. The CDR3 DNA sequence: TGTGCCAGCAGTTTGGGTCGCCCAGGGACGTTTTTT.

Here the CDR3 DNA reads TGTGCCAGCAGCTTAGTTGAGGGGAGGGCTTATGAACAGCCCCAGCATTTT. It encodes CASSLVEGRAYEQPQHF. This rearrangement joins TRBV7-8 to TRBJ1-5, with D tentatively TRBD1 (5 bases). V was trimmed by 1 base and J by 7 bases, leaving 20 bases between them. Germline V gene data show CDR1 as SGHVS and CDR2 as FQNEAQ. This CDR3 contains 17 residues.

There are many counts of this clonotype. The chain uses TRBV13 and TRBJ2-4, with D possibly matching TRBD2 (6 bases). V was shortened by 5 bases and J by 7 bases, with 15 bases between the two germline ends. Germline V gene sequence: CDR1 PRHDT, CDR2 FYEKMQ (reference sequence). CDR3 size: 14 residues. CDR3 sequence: CASSPRGGGNIQYF. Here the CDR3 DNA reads TGTGCCAGCAGCCCTAGAGGTGGAGGGAACATTCAGTACTTC.

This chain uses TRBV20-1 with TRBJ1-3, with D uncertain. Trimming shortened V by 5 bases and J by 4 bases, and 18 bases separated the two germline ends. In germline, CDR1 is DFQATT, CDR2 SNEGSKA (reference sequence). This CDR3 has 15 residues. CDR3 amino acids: CSAPSRIRRGNTIYF. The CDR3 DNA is TGCAGTGCTCCTTCGCGAATACGGCGAGGAAACACCATATATTTT.